The 9 T cell receptor beta chains below all came from one sample that was sequenced in a study of T cell changes during pregnancy in multiple sclerosis. The assay was immunoSEQ multiplex PCR, and TCRdb's table has in-frame clones only and misses some. The sample holds tens of thousands of clones; roughly 92% are singletons and the top ten take approximately 4%. Sequencing used peripheral blood, obtained after pregnancy. These receptors were taken from a female donor in good health, enrolled as a control in a pregnancy study.

V usage is TRBV28 and J usage is TRBJ1-6; tentatively, D is TRBD1 (5 bases). Between the trimmed V and J ends, which lost 2 bases and 9 bases, there was a span of 23 bases. There are 18 residues in the CDR3. CDR1 is MDHEN, CDR2 SYDVKM, per germline. DNA of the CDR3: TGTGCCAGCAGTTTAGGAGACGGAGGGTGGGGCCCTTCTTCACCCCTCCACTTT. This translates into CASSLGDGGWGPSSPLHF.

The chain links TRBV11-2 to TRBJ2-1, with unresolved D. CDR1 is SGHAT and CDR2 is FQNNGV in the germline V gene. The length of the CDR3 is 11 residues. Trimming stripped 5 bases from V and 7 bases from J, with 6 bases between. The CDR3 region is CASSPENEQFF. CDR3 DNA: TGTGCCAGCAGCCCCGAGAATGAGCAGTTCTTC.

This chain uses TRBV28 with TRBJ2-5; 10 bases are a match to TRBD1. V was clipped by 7 bases and J by 5 bases; unmatched bases: 10. This CDR3 is 15 amino acids long. In germline, CDR1 is MDHEN, CDR2 SYDVKM. The CDR3 nucleotides are TGTGCCAGCAAACCCGGGACAGGGGCTCTGGAGACCCAGTACTTC. Protein: CASKPGTGALETQYF. Using reference TRBV28 and TRBJ2-5 for the parts outside the CDR3, the full variable domain is DVKVTQSSRYLVKRTGEKVFLECVQDMDHENMFWYRQDPGLGLRLIYFSYDVKMKEKGDIPEGYSVSREKKERFSLILESASTNQTSMYLCASKPGTGALETQYFGPGTRLLVL.

The chain is built from TRBV5-4 and TRBJ1-4; D unresolved. Germline CDR1 and CDR2: SGHNT and YYREEE (reference sequence). The CDR3 loop spans 15 amino acids. V lost 3 bases to trimming and J lost 3 bases, with 12 bases between them. Here the CDR3 reads CASSSGRQSNEKLFF. The CDR3 DNA sequence: TGTGCCAGCAGCTCGGGGAGGCAGTCTAATGAAAAACTGTTTTTT.

This clone was observed a single time. This rearrangement joins TRBV6-1 to TRBJ2-7, with D possibly matching TRBD1 (6 bases). This CDR3 is built from 12 residues. V was clipped by 8 bases and J by 3 bases, with 11 bases between them. The germline gives CDR1 MNHNS, CDR2 SASEGT. This CDR3 is CASLQGNYEQYF. As DNA, the CDR3 is TGTGCCAGCTTGCAGGGGAACTACGAGCAGTACTTC.

The chain is built from TRBV11-2 and TRBJ2-1; 7 bases fit TRBD1. The CDR3 consists of 15 residues. V dropped 1 base and J dropped 8; count of bases not matched to a gene: 8. The V gene's germline CDR1 is SGHAT and CDR2 FQNNGV. The CDR3 loop reads CASSLVGGSSHEQFF. The CDR3 region has the DNA TGTGCCAGCAGCTTAGTAGGGGGCTCCAGCCATGAGCAGTTCTTC.

The CDR3 bases are TGTGCCACCAGCCTACCTTCGGCTAGCGGGCCCTACGAGCAGTACTTC. The encoded protein is CATSLPSASGPYEQYF. This sequence joins TRBV15 and TRBJ2-7, with TRBD2 matching 8 bases. The CDR3 covers 16 residues. Germline CDR1 and CDR2: LNHNV and YYDKDF (reference sequence). The ends lost 5 bases at V and 2 bases at J; junction bases unmatched: 11.

This clone came up once. The DNA of the CDR3 is TGTGCCAGCAGTGAATGGGCGGGACGGGTAACTGAAGCTTTCTTT. It translates to CASSEWAGRVTEAFF. This chain links TRBV6-1 with TRBJ1-1; TRBD1 might be the D (5 bases). Germline loops: CDR1 MNHNS, CDR2 SASEGT. Trimming took 2 bases from V and 5 from J, leaving 15 bases between them. The CDR3 has 15 residues.

The chain has TRBV9 and TRBJ2-3; 7 bases are shared with TRBD1. With V trimmed by 5 bases and J by 5 bases, 11 bases remained unmatched. This CDR3 spans 15 amino acids. CDR1 is SGDLS, CDR2 YYNGEE, per germline. CDR3: CASRAFEGAGDTQYF. In nucleotides, the CDR3 is TGTGCCAGCAGAGCCTTTGAGGGGGCTGGAGATACGCAGTATTTT.